This is a list of T cell receptor beta chains from one sample in a study of breast tumors, draining lymph nodes, adjacent tissues. TCRdb independently ran MiXCR on the multiplex PCR reads; one entry per CDR3 protein. The table includes more than 50,000 distinct CDR3 sequences, approximately 47% detected once. Material for sequencing was breast tumor tissue. Source of these receptors: a female donor with breast cancer. Some clones in this sample may be carry-over from other donors' samples. Each CDR3 is given with its conserved first and last residue. Fields, in order: V gene, CDR3 protein.

TRBV9 | CASSESTGQARTDTQYF
TRBV12-3/TRBV12-4 | CASSQTGNTIYF
TRBV6-6 | CASSYVGPTEAFF
TRBV19 | CASRSEGQGYRDTDTQYF
TRBV6-6 | CAGSNSGGVKETQYF
TRBV9 | CASSVEDPLGTQSF
TRBV3-1 | CASSPLLTSANTGELFF
TRBV10-1 | CAYGLINYEQYF
TRBV7-6 | CASSLKQATAAFF
TRBV7-8 | CASSLSRPTYEQYF
TRBV5-1 | CASSLERGRGEQYF
TRBV12-3/TRBV12-4 | CASSFSRSDGTF
TRBV4-2 | CASSHMLSGSYNDTGELFF
TRBV7-2 | CASSLDGSRSGEQFF